Included here is one T cell receptor beta chain sequence, with context. The target of this receptor is not known. No base-level quality is on record; no much larger clone is a single base apart. The data were taken from a study of blood T cell repertoires in COVID-19 (dated by TCRdb to the early 2020s). The study in broad terms: The collaborator samples originated in the United States, Italy and Spain and spanned the acute and convalescent phases of COVID-19. The material from the prospective study consisted of cDNA or gDNA derived from T cells, B-cell-depleted T cells, or PBMCs. The dataset comprised deeply sampled blood TCRbeta repertoires from subjects exposed to, actively infected with, or recovered from COVID-19. The repertoires were released in a freely available public database meant as a resource for research on the immune response to SARS-CoV-2. The samples were drawn from the first 160 participants of the ongoing ImmuneRACE study and from over 950 subjects provided by 6 global collaborators. The sample metadata nearly always contained a de-identified subject ID, COVID-19 status, age in years and sex. Where HLA class I and class II types were available, the types were taken from metadata supplied by the sample provider, not from assay-based typing. The full study reports these points: The amount of clinical and demographic metadata varied by source and participant and was provided uncurated.

Another Seattle source contributed samples from volunteer blood donors who had recovered from COVID-19. Whole blood was collected in K2EDTA tubes by collaborating institutions according to the institutions' own protocols. For TCRbeta analysis, collaborator samples were shipped as frozen whole blood, as isolated PBMCs, or as DNA extracted from either sample type. TCRbeta CDR3 regions were amplified from genomic DNA by means of the immunoSEQ Assay, a bias-controlled multiplex PCR. The paper's data handling went like this. The number of nucleated cells in each sample was estimated from the amplification of reference gene primers within the assay. Sequence reads were collapsed and filtered to measure the absolute abundance of every unique TCRbeta CDR3 rearrangement. Productive Simpson clonality was computed per sample as the square root of Simpson's diversity index over productive rearrangements. What TCRdb holds here is the immuneACCESS table cut down to in-frame rearrangements. Part of the clones is not present; checked against another copy, under half of the missing clones reflect an unresolved V gene, and the others are unexplained. Clone size and the V and J calls come from that table; the DNA yielded D and trimming. A total of around 270,000 clones appear in this sample, about four fifths of them only once. 1.5% to 1.7% of the sample lies in the top ten.

CDR1 SEHNR and CDR2 FQNEAQ are derived from the germline V gene (reference sequence). V is cut by 4 bases and J by 3 bases, and the space between the germline ends is 7 bases. Measured from the cysteine to the phenylalanine, the CDR3 is 12 residues long. Here the CDR3 DNA is all that survives: 36 bases in frame from base 1. This clonotype originated in a woman aged 35 to 49 who had recovered from COVID-19. The sequencing sample was made of peripheral blood. The chain uses TRBV7-9 and TRBJ2-7, with an unclear D gene assignment. The nucleotides read TGTGCCAGCAGCTCAAGCGACTACGAGCAGTACTTC. This codes for CASSSSDYEQYF.